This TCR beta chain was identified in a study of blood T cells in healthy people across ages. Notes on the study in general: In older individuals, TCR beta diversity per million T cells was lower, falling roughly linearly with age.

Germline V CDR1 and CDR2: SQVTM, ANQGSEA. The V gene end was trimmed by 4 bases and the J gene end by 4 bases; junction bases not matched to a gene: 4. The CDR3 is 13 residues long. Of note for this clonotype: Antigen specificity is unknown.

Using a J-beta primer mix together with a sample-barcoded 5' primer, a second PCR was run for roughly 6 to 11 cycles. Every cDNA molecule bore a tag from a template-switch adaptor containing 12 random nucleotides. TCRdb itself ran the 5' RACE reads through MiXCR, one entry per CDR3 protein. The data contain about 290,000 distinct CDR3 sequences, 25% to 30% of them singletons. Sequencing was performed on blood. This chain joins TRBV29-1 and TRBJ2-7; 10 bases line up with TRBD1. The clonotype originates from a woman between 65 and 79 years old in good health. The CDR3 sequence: CSVGQGADYEQYF. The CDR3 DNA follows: TGCAGCGTTGGACAGGGGGCAGATTACGAGCAGTACTTC.